Sequencing of this TCR beta chain was carried out in a study of T cell responses to AZD1222 COVID-19 vaccine. The CDR3 has 15 residues. Trimming cost V 2 bases and J 0 bases, with 14 bases left between them. The V gene's germline CDR1 is GTSNPN and CDR2 SVGIG (reference sequence). The method was immunoSEQ multiplex PCR; TCRdb's version includes in-frame clones alone and lacks a portion of them. The profile shows 150,000 to 200,000 clones, 70% to 90% of them singletons. The rearrangement joins TRBV30 to TRBJ2-7; D might be TRBD1 (6 bases). The receptor was derived from an adult in good health. The sequencing used peripheral blood, collected on day 0 of AZD1222 vaccination. CDR3 sequence: CAWSQPGHSSYEQYF. CDR3 bases: TGTGCCTGGAGTCAGCCGGGACACAGCTCCTACGAGCAGTACTTC.